Presented here are 5 T cell receptor beta chains from one specimen sequenced in a study of technical replicates of blood from several donors. Data came from immunoSEQ multiplex PCR; TCRdb stores just in-frame clones and leaves some out. The table shows around 80,000 clones, with just under 95% occurring only once. The sample was T cells isolated from PBMCs. The source of these receptors is a human donor in good health.

This sequence joins TRBV27 and TRBJ2-1; 7 nucleotides match TRBD2. The CDR3 covers 13 residues. Germline V gives CDR1 MNHEY, CDR2 SMNVEV (reference sequence). Trimming cost V 10 bases and J 5 bases; bases outside gene matches: 8. The CDR3 sequence: CATEREGDNEQFF. CDR3 in DNA: TGTGCCACCGAGAGGGAGGGAGACAATGAGCAGTTCTTC.

The rearrangement uses TRBV4-1 and TRBJ2-3; possibly TRBD1 for D (5 bases). CDR3 length: 16 residues. Germline CDR1 MGHRA, CDR2 YSYEKL. Trimming took 1 base from V and 0 from J, leaving 11 bases between them. The CDR3 is CASSQGYQGSTDTQYF. CDR3 in DNA: TGCGCCAGCAGCCAAGGATACCAGGGCAGCACAGATACGCAGTATTTT.

This chain links TRBV29-1 with TRBJ1-4; TRBD1 agrees at 7 bases. V shed 5 bases and J 3 bases; nucleotides not matched to a gene: 6. This CDR3 has 14 amino acids. Germline V gene data show CDR1 as SQVTM and CDR2 as ANQGSEA. Here the CDR3 reads CSVIKGQANEKLFF. DNA for the CDR3: TGCAGCGTTATAAAAGGACAGGCTAATGAAAAACTGTTTTTT.

V and J are TRBV11-2 and TRBJ2-1; 8 positions match TRBD1. V dropped 1 base and J dropped 8; count of bases not matched to a gene: 7. This CDR3 region has 15 residues. Germline-derived CDR1 and CDR2 are SGHAT and FQNNGV. The CDR3 is CASSLGRGRGYEQFF. DNA of the CDR3: TGTGCCAGCAGCTTAGGCAGGGGGCGTGGGTATGAGCAGTTCTTC.

In this sample, this clone turned up once. The J gene is TRBJ1-1, the V gene TRBV15; TRBD1 agrees at 9 bases. Losses at the gene ends were 1 base for V and 2 bases for J; bases not matched to a gene: 8. The CDR3 totals 17 residues. Germline-derived CDR1 and CDR2 are LNHNV and YYDKDF (reference sequence). CDR3: CATSRGPGTGINTEAFF. The DNA for the CDR3 is TGTGCCACCAGCAGAGGGCCAGGGACAGGGATAAACACTGAAGCTTTCTTT.